This T cell receptor beta chain originates from a study of blood T cell repertoires in COVID-19. The overall study: PBMCs, B-cell-depleted T cells, or T cells were the source of the cDNA or gDNA that made up the material.

Germline V gene sequence: CDR1 SGHRS, CDR2 YFSETQ. Unmatched junction bases numbered 6, after V lost 4 bases and J lost 5 bases. This CDR3 spans 14 amino acids. How the authors handled the data: Amplification of reference gene primers provided the estimated nucleated cell counts. Clones were read by immunoSEQ multiplex PCR, and TCRdb kept only the in-frame ones, dropping some. V and J calls plus clone size are reproduced from that table; the DNA served to infer D and trimming. The sample contains roughly 140,000 clones, over 65% of which appear only once. The V and J genes are TRBV5-1 and TRBJ2-7; TRBD2 agrees at 10 bases. The material sequenced was peripheral blood. This sequence originates from a man in his 70s with acute or convalescent COVID-19. For the CDR3, the DNA is TGCGCCAGCAGCAGTACTAGCGGGAACCACGAGCAGTACTTC. It translates to CASSSTSGNHEQYF.